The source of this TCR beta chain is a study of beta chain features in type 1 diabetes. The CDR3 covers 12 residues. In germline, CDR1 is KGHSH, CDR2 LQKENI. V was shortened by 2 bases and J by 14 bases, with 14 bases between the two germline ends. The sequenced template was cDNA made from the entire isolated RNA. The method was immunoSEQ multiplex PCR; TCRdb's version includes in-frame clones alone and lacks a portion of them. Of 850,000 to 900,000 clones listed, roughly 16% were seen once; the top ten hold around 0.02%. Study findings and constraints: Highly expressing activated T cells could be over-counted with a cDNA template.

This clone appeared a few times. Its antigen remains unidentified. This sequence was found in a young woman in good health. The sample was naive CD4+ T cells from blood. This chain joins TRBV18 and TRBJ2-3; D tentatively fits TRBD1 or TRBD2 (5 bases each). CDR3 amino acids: CASSPGASSRYF. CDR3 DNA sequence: TGTGCCAGCTCACCAGGGGCTAGCAGTCGGTATTTT.